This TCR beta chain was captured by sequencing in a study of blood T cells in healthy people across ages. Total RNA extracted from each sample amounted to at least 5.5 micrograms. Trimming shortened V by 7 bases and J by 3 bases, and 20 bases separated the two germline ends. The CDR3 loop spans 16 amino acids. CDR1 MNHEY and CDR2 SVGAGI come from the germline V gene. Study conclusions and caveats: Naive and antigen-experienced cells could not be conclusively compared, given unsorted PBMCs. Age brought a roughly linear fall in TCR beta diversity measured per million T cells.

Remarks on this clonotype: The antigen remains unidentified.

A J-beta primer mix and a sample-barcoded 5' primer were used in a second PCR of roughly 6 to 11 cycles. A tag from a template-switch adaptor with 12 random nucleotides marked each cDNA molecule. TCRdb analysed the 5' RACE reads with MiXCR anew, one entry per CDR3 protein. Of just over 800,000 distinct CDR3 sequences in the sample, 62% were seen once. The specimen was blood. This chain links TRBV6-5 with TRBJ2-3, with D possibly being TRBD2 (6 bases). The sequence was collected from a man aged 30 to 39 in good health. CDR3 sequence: CASNPSGGAETDTQYF. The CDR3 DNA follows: TGTGCCAGCAACCCCTCCGGGGGAGCGGAAACAGATACGCAGTATTTT.